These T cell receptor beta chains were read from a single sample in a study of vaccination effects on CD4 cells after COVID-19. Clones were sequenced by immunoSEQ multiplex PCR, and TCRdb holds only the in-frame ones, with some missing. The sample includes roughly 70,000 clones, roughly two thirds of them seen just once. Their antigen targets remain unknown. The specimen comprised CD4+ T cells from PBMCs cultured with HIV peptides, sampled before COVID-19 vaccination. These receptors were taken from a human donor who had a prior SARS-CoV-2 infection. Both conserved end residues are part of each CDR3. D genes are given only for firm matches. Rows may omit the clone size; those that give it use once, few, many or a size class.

TGTGCCAGCTCACCAAGAGCCCCGCAGGGAAGCTACAATGAGCAGTTCTTC | CASSPRAPQGSYNEQFF | - | TRBV18 | - | TRBJ2-1
TGTGCCAGCAGCTTCTCTCTAGGGTCGGAGACCCAGTACTTC | CASSFSLGSETQYF | - | TRBV7-2 | - | TRBJ2-5
TGTGCCAGCAGCTTAGGATCTTTCTACAATGAGCAGTTCTTC | CASSLGSFYNEQFF | - | TRBV5-4 | - | TRBJ2-1
TGCGCCAGCAGTCAATCGGGACATTTAGATGGCTACACCTTC | CASSQSGHLDGYTF | - | TRBV23-1 | - | TRBJ1-2
TGCGCCAGCAGCTTGGGACTTAGAGGCGATGAGCAGTTCTTC | CASSLGLRGDEQFF | - | TRBV5-1 | - | TRBJ2-1
TGTGCCAGCAGTGAAGTCGAAGAGACCCAGTACTTC | CASSEVEETQYF | - | TRBV6-1 | - | TRBJ2-5
TGTGCCAGCAGCGTAATGGCAATGGGCAATGAGCAGTTCTTC | CASSVMAMGNEQFF | - | TRBV9 | - | TRBJ2-1
TGTGCTAGTGGTTTATATAGCGGGAGGGCAGAGACCCAGTACTTC | CASGLYSGRAETQYF | - | TRBV12-5 | TRBD2 | TRBJ2-5
TGTGCCAGCAGCGTATCGTTTAATTTACGGAACGCGAACACCGGGGAGCTGTTTTTT | CASSVSFNLRNANTGELFF | - | TRBV9 | - | TRBJ2-2
TGTGCCAGCAGTGAAGCAGGACTAGGTATTTACGAGCAGTACTTC | CASSEAGLGIYEQYF | - | TRBV2 | TRBD2 | TRBJ2-7
TGTGCCAGCAGCCGCGACGTTGGGGAGCTAGCCAAAAACATTCAGTACTTC | CASSRDVGELAKNIQYF | - | TRBV5-4 | - | TRBJ2-4
TGTGCCAGCAGCCCCTCCGACGGCAATAGCAATCAGCCCCAGCATTTT | CASSPSDGNSNQPQHF | - | TRBV4-2 | - | TRBJ1-5
TGTGCCAGCAGTTATTCCCCCACCGTGGATTACGAGCAGTACTTC | CASSYSPTVDYEQYF | - | TRBV6-2/TRBV6-3 | - | TRBJ2-7
TGTGCCAGCACACGTGGGGGCCAAACTAATGAAAAACTGTTTTTT | CASTRGGQTNEKLFF | - | TRBV11-3 | - | TRBJ1-4
TGTGCCAGCAGCCAAGAGGGGCAGGGCGACACTGAAGCTTTCTTT | CASSQEGQGDTEAFF | - | TRBV4-2 | - | TRBJ1-1
TGTGCCAGCTCACCCGGGACAGATATTAACTATGGCTACACCTTC | CASSPGTDINYGYTF | - | TRBV18 | TRBD1 | TRBJ1-2
TGCAGTGCTAGTACGGCCAGACAAGAGACCCAGTACTTC | CSASTARQETQYF | - | TRBV20-1 | - | TRBJ2-5
TGCGCCAGCAGCATCGGGACTAGTTCCTACGAGCAGTACTTC | CASSIGTSSYEQYF | - | TRBV5-1 | TRBD2 | TRBJ2-7
TGTGCTAGTGGTTTCACAGGGTTTGACTATGGCTACACCTTC | CASGFTGFDYGYTF | once | TRBV12-5 | - | TRBJ1-2
TGTGCCACCAGTGATAGTAGCGGGAGGTTAAACTACAATGAGCAGTTCTTC | CATSDSSGRLNYNEQFF | - | TRBV24-1 | TRBD2 | TRBJ2-1
TGTGCCAGCAGCTTCCGGAGAGACGAGCAGTACTTC | CASSFRRDEQYF | - | TRBV5-4 | - | TRBJ2-7
TGTGCTAGTGGGGTCGGGGACAGGGACCACGAGCAGTACTTC | CASGVGDRDHEQYF | - | TRBV12-5 | TRBD1 | TRBJ2-7
TGTGCCAGCAGCTTAGTGCTGGGAAGCACAGATACGCAGTATTTT | CASSLVLGSTDTQYF | - | TRBV7-8 | - | TRBJ2-3
TGCGCCAGCACCGAACCATCCGACGGCACCGGGGAGCTGTTTTTT | CASTEPSDGTGELFF | - | TRBV5-1 | - | TRBJ2-2
TGTGCCAGCAGCTTAGGGCGGCCCACATATTCACCCCTCCACTTT | CASSLGRPTYSPLHF | - | TRBV7-2 | - | TRBJ1-6
TGTGCCAGCAGTCGACAGGGACTACTCTACGAGCAGTACTTC | CASSRQGLLYEQYF | - | TRBV6-5 | - | TRBJ2-7
TGCAGCCGAGCGGGGGGAGGTGGCTACACCTTC | CSRAGGGGYTF | - | TRBV20-1 | - | TRBJ1-2
TGTGCCTCCGCCCGGGACAGGGTGTTCACAGATACGCAGTATTTT | CASARDRVFTDTQYF | few | TRBV10-3 | TRBD1 | TRBJ2-3
TGTGCCAGCAGCCTAGACATGACCTACGAGCAGTACTTC | CASSLDMTYEQYF | few | TRBV5-4 | - | TRBJ2-7
TGTGCCAGCAGCTTAGGGGGGGGGAACATTCAGTACTTC | CASSLGGGNIQYF | - | TRBV7-2 | TRBD2 | TRBJ2-4
TGCGCCAGCACCGGTGGGGTGCGCTATGGCTACACCTTC | CASTGGVRYGYTF | - | TRBV5-1 | - | TRBJ1-2
TGTGCCAGCAGCCCCTCTGAGGACAGGGAAGGTCAGCCCCAGCATTTT | CASSPSEDREGQPQHF | - | TRBV9 | TRBD1 | TRBJ1-5
TGTGCCAGCAGCCAAGCACCAGCGGGAACTAGCACAGATACGCAGTATTTT | CASSQAPAGTSTDTQYF | - | TRBV4-2 | TRBD2 | TRBJ2-3
TGTGCCAGCAGCTTGAAGCTAGCGGGAAACTACGAGCAGTACTTC | CASSLKLAGNYEQYF | few | TRBV5-6 | TRBD2 | TRBJ2-7